This T cell receptor (beta chain) was captured in a study of CD8 T cells in ankylosing spondylitis (dated by TCRdb to the late 2010s). The study in broad terms: The study profiled T cell receptor beta repertoires in healthy donors and ankylosing spondylitis patients to find disease-linked TCR variants. The full study cohort was made up of approximately 27 ankylosing spondylitis patients and over 90 healthy donors. Samples of peripheral blood were taken, and for ankylosing spondylitis patients, synovial fluid was collected as well.

V drops 4 bases and J drops 4 bases, leaving 17 bases in between. The CDR1 and CDR2 encoded by the germline V gene (reference sequence) are DFQATT and SNEGSKA. The CDR3 runs 14 residues from the cysteine to the phenylalanine. Kept here is only the CDR3 DNA, which spans 42 bases and is read in frame from base 1. A remark on this clonotype: Its antigen remains unidentified. Base qualities are not provided; no much larger clone lies one nucleotide away.

For sequencing, an Illumina HiSeq 2500 was employed. Quantitative 5'-RACE with molecular barcodes was used to prepare TCR beta libraries. The study's own analysis went as follows. A new computational method, built on a probabilistic model of VDJ rearrangement, was used to identify disease-linked TCR variants. Through fastp at Q25 and MiXCR, TCRdb rebuilt clones from the public reads, retaining in-frame beta chains. CDR3 protein duplicates are merged, each entry listing the most common genes and DNA. It is TCRdb's table, rather than the study itself, that gives the V and J calls and clone size. For this sample the table gives 350,000 to 400,000 distinct CDR3 sequences, of which 20% were detected only once. Together, the top ten hold around 13% of the sample. Broader findings and caveats from the paper: Some of the motif variants had been reported before in the synovial fluid and blood of reactive arthritis patients, a finding that suggests common disease-initiation mechanisms. A TCR beta motif of 7 or 8 highly homologous amino acid variants appeared characteristic of blood from ankylosing spondylitis patients. According to the report, matched synovial fluid samples from ankylosing spondylitis patients were significantly enriched for the disease-linked clones. The disease-linked clones showed a CD8+ phenotype and occurred at relatively low frequencies in peripheral blood.

The chain is assembled from TRBV20-1 and TRBJ2-7; the D segment may tentatively be TRBD1 or TRBD2, each giving 5 matched bases. Sequenced: blood, either unsorted or a sorted T cell fraction (not recorded which). The clonotype comes from a male donor with ankylosing spondylitis or in good health (not recorded which). The nucleotide sequence is given as TGCAGTGCTACCCGGGACCCTTCCCCATACGAGCAGTACTTC. Translation gives CSATRDPSPYEQYF.